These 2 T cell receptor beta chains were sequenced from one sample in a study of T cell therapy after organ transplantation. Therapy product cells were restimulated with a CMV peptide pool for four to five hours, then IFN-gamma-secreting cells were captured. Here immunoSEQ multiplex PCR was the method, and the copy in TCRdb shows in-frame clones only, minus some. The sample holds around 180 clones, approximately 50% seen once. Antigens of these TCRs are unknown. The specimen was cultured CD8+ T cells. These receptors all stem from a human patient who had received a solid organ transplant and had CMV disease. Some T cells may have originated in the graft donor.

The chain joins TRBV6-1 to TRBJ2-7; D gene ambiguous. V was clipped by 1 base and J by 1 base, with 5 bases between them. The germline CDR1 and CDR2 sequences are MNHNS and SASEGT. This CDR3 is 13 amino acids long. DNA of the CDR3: TGTGCCAGCAGTGAAGGCCCATCCTACGAGCAGTACGTC. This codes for CASSEGPSYEQYV.

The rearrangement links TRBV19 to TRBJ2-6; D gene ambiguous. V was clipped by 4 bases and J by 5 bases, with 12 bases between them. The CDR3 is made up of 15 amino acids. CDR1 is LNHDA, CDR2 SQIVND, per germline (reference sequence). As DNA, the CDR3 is TGTGCCAGTAGTAGATCACAAAGTCGGGCCAACGTCCTGACTTTC. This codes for CASSRSQSRANVLTF.